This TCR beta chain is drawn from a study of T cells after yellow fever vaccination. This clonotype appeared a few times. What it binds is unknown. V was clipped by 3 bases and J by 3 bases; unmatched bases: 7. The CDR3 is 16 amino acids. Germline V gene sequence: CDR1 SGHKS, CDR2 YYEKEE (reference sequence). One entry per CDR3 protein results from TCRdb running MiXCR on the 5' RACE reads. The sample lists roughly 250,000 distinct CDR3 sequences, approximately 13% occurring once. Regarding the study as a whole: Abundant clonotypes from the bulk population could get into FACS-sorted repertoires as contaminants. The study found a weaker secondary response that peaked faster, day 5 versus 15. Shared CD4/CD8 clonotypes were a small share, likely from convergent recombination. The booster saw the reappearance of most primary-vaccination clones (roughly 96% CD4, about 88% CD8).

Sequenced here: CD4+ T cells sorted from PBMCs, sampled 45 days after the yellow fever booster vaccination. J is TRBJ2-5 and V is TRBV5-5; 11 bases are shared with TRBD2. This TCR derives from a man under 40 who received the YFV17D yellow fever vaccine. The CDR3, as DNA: TGTGCCAGCAGCTCCACAGTAGCGGGAGGGAAAGAGACCCAGTACTTC. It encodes CASSSTVAGGKETQYF.